This T cell receptor (beta chain) appears in the sequencing data of a study of CD8+ T cells in alopecia areata. On this clone itself: Its target is unknown.

The CDR3 totals 13 residues. Germline loops: CDR1 LGHNA, CDR2 YNFKEQ. With 4 bases removed from V and 0 bases from J, the gap between germline ends came to 7 bases. cDNA reverse transcribed from extracted RNA served as the sequencing template. Measured with immunoSEQ multiplex PCR; TCRdb has only the in-frame clones, and not every one. The sample lists around 190,000 clones; more than 50% were seen once. Notes on the study in general: Relative to normal scalp, lesional scalp, especially alopecia totalis/universalis, showed higher clonality.

The specimen was CD8+ T cells sorted from blood. The sequence was collected from a human donor in good health. V is TRBV4-2 and J is TRBJ2-7; no clear D. The CDR3 sequence is CASSPTDSYEQYF. The CDR3 DNA reads TGTGCCAGCAGCCCGACCGACTCCTACGAGCAGTACTTC.